The rows below give T cell receptor beta chains drawn from one sample of a study of cytotoxic CD8 clonotypes in ibrutinib-treated CLL. The method was immunoSEQ multiplex PCR; TCRdb's version includes in-frame clones alone and lacks a portion of them. The data contain under 300,000 clones, 70% to 80% of them singletons. Sequences were derived from PBMCs, sampled at disease progression, from a patient treated with ibrutinib. These receptor sequences come from a human donor with chronic lymphocytic leukemia. Both conserved end residues are part of each CDR3.

>TRBV4-1
CASSPSHGQAFYEQYF
>TRBV14
CASSQAGDEKLFF
>TRBV4-1
CASSPQVSYEQYF
>TRBV7-9
CASSPTGTEYNEQFF
>TRBV6-6
CASRDSSYEQYF
>TRBV5-1
CASSLGRVDGYTF
>TRBV18
CASDWGQNYGYTF
>TRBV2
CASSTSGYTDTQYF
>TRBV9
CASNQGGGAPNTQYF
>TRBV29-1
CSVESLGLGGYTF
>TRBV20-1
CSASYGAAFF
>TRBV28
CASSSGTGWKGYTF
>TRBV7-8
CASSPLISGNEQFF
>TRBV29-1
CSVESRQMNTEAFF